These T cell receptor beta chains were read from a single sample in a study of metastatic and nonmetastatic thyroid tumors. MiXCR was used by TCRdb to re-call the PCR reads. The sample includes 12,000 or so clones, 25% to 40% of them seen just once. Material: tumor tissue. The receptor set was obtained from a male donor with papillary thyroid cancer or a benign thyroid nodule (not recorded which). Some clones in this sample may be carry-over from other donors' samples. The CDR3 runs from the conserved cysteine through the conserved F or W. Each record gives: CDR3 length, V gene, J gene, CDR3 protein.

>17|TRBV11-2|TRBJ2-3
CASSPQTGGVSTDTQYF
>12|TRBV20-1|TRBJ1-6
CSAQHKGSPLHF
>13|TRBV2|TRBJ1-4
CASRTDRDEKLFF
>13|TRBV5-1|TRBJ2-7
CASSLGSAREQYF
>14|TRBV20-1|TRBJ2-3
CSARTSASTDTQYF
>15|TRBV27|TRBJ1-2
CASSFSWPDNYGYNF
>14|TRBV28|TRBJ2-1
CASSLPSLGNEQFF
>14|TRBV9|TRBJ2-3
CASSVQPGTDTQYF
>16|TRBV27|TRBJ2-7
CASSPYGGTGLWEQYF
>16|TRBV6-1|TRBJ1-5
CASSEGTSRGNQPQHF
>16|TRBV4-1|TRBJ1-1
CASSQDRQGKGTEAFF
>13|TRBV9|TRBJ2-1
CASSKSSYNEQFF
>16|TRBV9|TRBJ1-6
CASSEERGDRNSPLHF
>15|TRBV12-3/TRBV12-4|TRBJ2-1
CASRTGQGLFNEQFF
>15|TRBV6-1|TRBJ2-2
CASTDQGQNTGELFF